This entry lists 15 T cell receptor beta chains sequenced from one sample in a study of response to subunit inactivated influenza vaccine. One entry per CDR3 protein results from TCRdb running MiXCR on the RT-PCR reads. The top ten hold roughly a tenth of the sample, which has more than 600,000 distinct CDR3 sequences, about 18% seen once. Material: PBMCs from blood, obtained more than 4 days after vaccination. These receptors were taken from a man aged 50-59 years who received an inactivated influenza vaccine.

The genes are TRBV7-9 and TRBJ2-5; 7 nucleotides match TRBD2. This CDR3 is built from 14 residues. Germline V gene data show CDR1 as SEHNR and CDR2 as FQNEAQ (reference sequence). The J segment lost 5 bases and the V segment lost 1 base, leaving 4 bases of the junction unmatched. The CDR3: CASSLGGLSETQYF. For the CDR3, the DNA is TGTGCCAGCAGCTTAGGGGGACTATCGGAGACCCAGTACTTC.

The chain recombines TRBV12-3 or TRBV12-4 with TRBJ2-3, with 9 bases that match TRBD2. The CDR3 totals 17 residues. Losses at the gene ends were 3 bases for V and 7 bases for J; bases not matched to a gene: 14. This chain's CDR3 is CASSFRRTSVGSHTQYF. The CDR3 DNA sequence: TGTGCCAGCAGTTTTCGAAGGACTAGCGTTGGGAGCCATACGCAGTATTTT.

This clonotype was observed a single time. V gene TRBV12-3 or TRBV12-4 combines with J gene TRBJ2-2; D call uncertain. V was shortened by 6 bases and J by 7 bases, with 15 bases between the two germline ends. The CDR3 has 14 amino acids. CDR3: CASSPARAGGELFF. CDR3 bases: TGTGCCAGCAGCCCCGCCCGGGCCGGCGGGGAGCTGTTTTTT.

This clonotype was seen more than once but under ten times. The chain employs TRBV6-1 and TRBJ1-2; TRBD1 agrees at 12 bases. The V gene end was trimmed by 9 bases and the J gene end by 6 bases; junction bases not matched to a gene: 8. Germline CDR1 MNHNS, CDR2 SASEGT. This CDR3 region has 14 residues. The CDR3 DNA is TGTGCCAGTCGAAAGGGACAGGGGGCGGATGGCTACACCTTC. This gives the protein CASRKGQGADGYTF.

The V gene is TRBV18, the J gene TRBJ2-1; possibly TRBD1 for D (5 bases). V was shortened by 1 base and J by 6 bases, with 13 bases between the two germline ends. This CDR3 spans 15 amino acids. CDR1 and CDR2 (germline): KGHSH, LQKENI. The CDR3 is CASSPLQGRSNEQFF. The CDR3 nucleotides are TGTGCCAGCTCACCACTCCAGGGTAGGAGCAATGAGCAGTTCTTC.

V and J are TRBV7-2 and TRBJ2-7; D is ambiguous. Germline loops: CDR1 SGHTA, CDR2 FQGNSA. V lost 6 bases to trimming and J lost 0 bases, with 15 bases between them. The CDR3 consists of 15 residues. The CDR3 reads CASSLGSVLSYEQYF. CDR3 coding DNA: TGTGCCAGCAGTTTGGGCTCAGTCCTCTCCTACGAGCAGTACTTC.

The V and J genes are TRBV30 and TRBJ1-5; weak D call: TRBD1 (5 bases). The germline gives CDR1 GTSNPN, CDR2 SVGIG (reference sequence). The CDR3 spans 13 residues. V was clipped by 5 bases and J by 2 bases, with 10 bases between them. The CDR3 loop reads CAWAGMGNQPQHF. DNA of the CDR3: TGTGCCTGGGCAGGGATGGGCAATCAGCCCCAGCATTTT.

The chain employs TRBV7-9 and TRBJ2-3; tentative D call: TRBD2 (5 bases). The CDR3 consists of 15 residues. The ends were cut back, 6 bases at V and 0 bases at J, with 13 bases in the middle. In germline, CDR1 is SEHNR, CDR2 FQNEAQ (reference sequence). CDR3 DNA sequence: TGTGCCAGCAGGGGAGCTTTTTCTAGCACAGATACGCAGTATTTT. Translating it yields CASRGAFSSTDTQYF.

The chain carries TRBV7-2 and TRBJ2-1, with 8 bases that match TRBD1. The J segment lost 9 bases and the V segment lost 5 bases, leaving 15 bases of the junction unmatched. The CDR3 totals 16 residues. Germline CDR1 and CDR2: SGHTA and FQGNSA. CDR3 sequence: CASSPLTGAGFGEQFF. The CDR3, as DNA: TGTGCCAGCAGCCCACTGACAGGGGCCGGGTTTGGTGAGCAGTTCTTC.

The chain is built from TRBV6-2 or TRBV6-3 and TRBJ2-4, with TRBD1 identical over 11 bases. The CDR3 runs 13 residues. The V segment lost 5 bases and the J segment 10 bases; nucleotides outside the gene matches: 4. The V gene's germline CDR1 is MNHEY and CDR2 SVGEGT. DNA of the CDR3: TGTGCCAGCAGTGGCGGACAGGGGGCGATTCAGTACTTC. It encodes CASSGGQGAIQYF.

In its sample, this clonotype was seen a few times. The chain employs TRBV9 and TRBJ2-5, with 11 bases fitting TRBD2. V gave up 0 bases and J gave up 5 bases; unmatched junction bases: 9. The germline V gene encodes CDR1 SGDLS and CDR2 YYNGEE. This CDR3 spans 17 amino acids. CDR3 coding DNA: TGTGCCAGCAGCGTAGGCGTGGCGACTAGCGGGACTGAGACCCAGTACTTC. This codes for CASSVGVATSGTETQYF.

The CDR3 DNA sequence: TGTGCCAGCACCTTTACCACTAGCGGGAAGGTCGAGCAGTTCTTC. As protein: CASTFTTSGKVEQFF. The chain uses TRBV6-2 or TRBV6-3 and TRBJ2-1; 10 nucleotides agree with TRBD2. The CDR3 spans 15 residues. Germline CDR1 MNHEY, CDR2 SVGEGT. V lost 7 bases and J lost 10; bases outside the gene matches: 13.

This clonotype was picked up a small number of times. V and J are TRBV27 and TRBJ1-1; 9 bases map to TRBD1. CDR1 and CDR2 from the germline V gene are MNHEY and SMNVEV (reference sequence). The CDR3 is made up of 12 amino acids. Trimming at V came to 4 bases and at J to 10 bases, leaving 4 bases not matched to a gene. The CDR3 DNA follows: TGTGCCAGCAGTTGGGGACAGGGACGAGCTTTCTTT. It codes for CASSWGQGRAFF.

V usage is TRBV9 and J usage is TRBJ2-1, with 14 bases lining up with TRBD2. The germline V gene encodes CDR1 SGDLS and CDR2 YYNGEE. The CDR3 runs 16 residues. The V and J ends lost 3 bases and 5 bases, in that order; junction bases with no gene match: 4. The CDR3 nucleotides are TGTGCCAGCAGCGCGGAGGGACTAGCGGGAGACAATGAGCAGTTCTTC. Amino acid sequence: CASSAEGLAGDNEQFF.

This clonotype was recorded at least ten times. V and J are TRBV29-1 and TRBJ1-4, with D possibly TRBD1 on 5 matching bases. Germline-derived CDR1 and CDR2 are SQVTM and ANQGSEA. The CDR3 extends over 13 amino acids. Trimming took off 4 bases at V and 4 bases at J, with 10 bases between the two ends. CDR3 DNA sequence: TGCAGCGTTGCAGGGTATAATAATGAAAAACTGTTTTTT. Its translation: CSVAGYNNEKLFF. The entire variable domain, with the rest obtained from reference TRBV29-1 and TRBJ1-4, is as follows: SAVISQKPSRDICQRGTSLTIQCQVDSQVTMMFWYRQQPGQSLTLIATANQGSEATYESGFVIDKFPISRPNLTFSTLTVSNMSPEDSSIYLCSVAGYNNEKLFFGSGTQLSVL.